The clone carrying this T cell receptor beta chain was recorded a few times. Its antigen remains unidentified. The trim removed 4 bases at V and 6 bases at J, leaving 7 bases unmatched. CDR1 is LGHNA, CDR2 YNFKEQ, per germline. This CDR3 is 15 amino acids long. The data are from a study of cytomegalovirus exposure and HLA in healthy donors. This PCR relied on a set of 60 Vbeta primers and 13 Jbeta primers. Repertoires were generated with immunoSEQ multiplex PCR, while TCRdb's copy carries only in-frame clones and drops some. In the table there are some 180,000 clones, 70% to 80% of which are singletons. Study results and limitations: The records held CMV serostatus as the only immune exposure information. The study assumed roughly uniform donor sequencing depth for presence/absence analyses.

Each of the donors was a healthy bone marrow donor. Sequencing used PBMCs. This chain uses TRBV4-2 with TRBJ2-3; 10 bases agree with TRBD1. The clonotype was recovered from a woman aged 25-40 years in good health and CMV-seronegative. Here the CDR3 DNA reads TGTGCCAGCAGCCGGGAGGGACAGGGGACTGATACGCAGTATTTT. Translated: CASSREGQGTDTQYF.